This record covers a single T cell receptor beta chain. The antigen remains undetermined. This record belongs to a study of T cell responses to AZD1222 COVID-19 vaccine. The CDR3 runs to 17 residues. Trimming removed 11 bases at V and 1 base at J, with 23 bases between. Germline V lookup: CDR1 KGHDR, CDR2 SFDVKD. Overall study findings and caveats: None of the repertoires were sampled until the peak T cell response had passed.

The table came from immunoSEQ multiplex PCR; TCRdb's copy has only in-frame clones and leaves some out. The sample gives roughly 140,000 clones, 92% of which show up once; over 8.5% is in the top ten. This chain links TRBV24-1 with TRBJ1-5; D remains unclear. The receptor comes from an adult who received the AZD1222 COVID-19 vaccine. This sample comprised peripheral blood, obtained 28 days after the second AZD1222 dose. The CDR3 region has the DNA TGTGCCATTCCAATTGACCCCTCGGGAAGGAGCAATCAGCCCCAGCATTTT. As protein: CAIPIDPSGRSNQPQHF.